The 22 T cell receptor beta chains reported below all come from one sample, sequenced in a study of post-analysis software for immune sequencing data. Their antigens are not known. The library was made from cDNA and included unique molecular identifiers. One entry per CDR3 protein results from TCRdb running MiXCR on the PCR reads. The sample lists some 260,000 distinct CDR3 sequences; 30% to 45% were seen once. Study outcomes and limitations: About 5 TRBV segments occurring more often in patients than controls included TRBV5-6, TRBV5-1 and TRBV20-1.

The sequencing input was blood. These receptor sequences come from a girl between 10 and 17 years old with multiple sclerosis.

The chain links TRBV11-2 to TRBJ2-5; 8 positions agree with TRBD2. V trimming: 7 bases; J trimming: 4 bases; junction bases outside the gene matches: 8. CDR1 is SGHAT, CDR2 FQNNGV, per germline. This CDR3 comprises 14 residues. The CDR3: CASNREGRGETQYF. The CDR3 DNA sequence: TGTGCCAGCAACCGGGAGGGGAGGGGAGAGACCCAGTACTTC.

This clonotype was detected a few times. The chain joins TRBV15 to TRBJ2-3; possibly TRBD2 for D (5 bases). V was pared by 0 bases and J by 3 bases, with 13 bases between. CDR1 and CDR2 (germline): LNHNV, YYDKDF (reference sequence). The CDR3 totals 16 residues. CDR3: CATSREGGFSTDTQYF. DNA of the CDR3: TGTGCCACCAGCAGAGAAGGCGGGTTTTCGACAGATACGCAGTATTTT.

This clonotype has a count of ten or more. The CDR3: CASSVTGVGEETQYF. CDR3 sequence (DNA): TGTGCCAGCAGCGTCACAGGGGTCGGGGAAGAGACCCAGTACTTC. The rearrangement uses TRBV11-3 and TRBJ2-5; 7 bases align to TRBD1. Per the germline V gene, CDR1 is SGHNT and CDR2 is YENEEA. CDR3 length: 15 residues. V lost 5 bases to trimming and J lost 3 bases; unmatched junction nucleotides: 9. The whole variable domain, remainder taken from reference TRBV11-3 and TRBJ2-5, is EAGVVQSPRYKIIEKKQPVAFWCNPISGHNTLYWYLQNLGQGPELLIRYENEEAVDDSQLPKDRFSAERLKGVDSTLKIQPAELGDSAVYLCASSVTGVGEETQYFGPGTRLLVL.

This clonotype was observed a handful of times. This may be a read error: a much more frequent sequence differs by one nucleotide. The chain uses TRBV20-1 and TRBJ2-1; 9 bases match TRBD1. The germline V gene encodes CDR1 DFQATT and CDR2 SNEGSKA (reference sequence). Unmatched junction bases numbered 3, after V lost 3 bases and J lost 6 bases. This CDR3 has 13 amino acids. In nucleotides, the CDR3 is TGCAGTGCTAGGGGGACAGGGTCCAATGAGCAGTTCTTC. It codes for CSARGTGSNEQFF.

The rearrangement uses TRBV20-1 and TRBJ1-1, with D unresolved. Germline V gives CDR1 DFQATT, CDR2 SNEGSKA (reference sequence). Trimming shortened V by 2 bases and J by 0 bases, and 7 bases separated the two germline ends. The CDR3 length is 13 residues. For the CDR3, the DNA is TGCAGTGCTAGATGGACGGTGAACACTGAAGCTTTCTTT. Protein: CSARWTVNTEAFF.

The J gene is TRBJ1-2, the V gene TRBV4-2, with 10 bases fitting TRBD1. After removal of 4 bases from V and 13 bases from J, the junction contained 9 bases not matched to a gene. CDR3 length equals 13 residues. CDR1 and CDR2 (germline): LGHNA, YNFKEQ. This CDR3 is CASSPSGTGAPTF. The CDR3 DNA follows: TGTGCCAGCAGCCCGTCGGGGACAGGGGCCCCCACCTTC.

This chain joins TRBV18 and TRBJ1-2; D not certain. The CDR3 loop spans 12 amino acids. Germline V gene lookup returns CDR1 KGHSH and CDR2 LQKENI. The germline V and J ends were trimmed by 3 bases and 6 bases, with 8 bases remaining between them. The CDR3 spells CASSPSADGYTF. The CDR3 DNA is TGTGCCAGCTCACCGTCCGCAGATGGCTACACCTTC.

This clonotype was picked up many times. This rearrangement joins TRBV7-2 to TRBJ2-5, with 7 bases matching TRBD2. Trimming took 5 bases from V and 2 from J; bases not matched to a gene: 8. Germline V lookup: CDR1 SGHTA, CDR2 FQGNSA. This CDR3 has 15 amino acids. For the CDR3, the DNA is TGTGCCAGCAGCGTCACTAGCGCCTTACAAGAGACCCAGTACTTC. This translates into CASSVTSALQETQYF.

This sequence joins TRBV20-1 and TRBJ2-1; 10 bases line up with TRBD2. Germline CDR1 DFQATT, CDR2 SNEGSKA (reference sequence). There are 13 residues in the CDR3. Trimming took 2 bases from V and 7 from J; bases not matched to a gene: 2. This CDR3 reads CSARKGLANEQFF. CDR3 DNA sequence: TGCAGTGCTAGAAAGGGACTAGCGAATGAGCAGTTCTTC.

This clonotype was picked up many times. This chain links TRBV4-2 with TRBJ2-3, with 8 bases fitting TRBD2. With V trimmed by 4 bases and J by 2 bases, 17 bases remained unmatched. The CDR3 is made up of 19 amino acids. Germline V gives CDR1 LGHNA, CDR2 YNFKEQ. The CDR3: CASSPRLARASYLTDTQYF. The CDR3 nucleotides are TGTGCCAGCAGCCCCCGACTAGCGCGGGCCTCCTATCTCACAGATACGCAGTATTTT.

This clonotype was counted a single time. The chain couples TRBV5-1 to TRBJ2-2; D call uncertain. CDR3 length equals 15 residues. The germline V gene encodes CDR1 SGHRS and CDR2 YFSETQ. The V end was cut by 4 bases, the J end by 4 bases, with 14 bases between. CDR3 bases: TGCGCCAGCAGCCTTGAAACGATAATCACCGGGGAGCTGTTTTTT. Amino acid sequence: CASSLETIITGELFF.

A remark on this clonotype: This may stem from a read error, because a much larger clone lies one nucleotide away. This sequence joins TRBV28 and TRBJ1-2; D gene ambiguous. The CDR3 totals 13 residues. Germline V gives CDR1 MDHEN, CDR2 SYDVKM. DNA of the CDR3: TGTGCCAACAGTTTTGATACTGGCTATGGCTACACCTTC. Protein: CANSFDTGYGYTF.

This clonotype was counted only a few times. This chain links TRBV29-1 with TRBJ1-1; the D gene is possibly TRBD1 (6 bases). Germline V gives CDR1 SQVTM, CDR2 ANQGSEA. The CDR3 runs 13 residues. V lost 7 bases and J 0 bases, leaving 12 bases between the germline ends. DNA of the CDR3: TGCAGCGCCGCCGACAGGATGAACACTGAAGCTTTCTTT. Translated, it gives CSAADRMNTEAFF.

The chain recombines TRBV5-1 with TRBJ2-3, with 11 nucleotides matching TRBD2. Trimming at V came to 0 bases and at J to 0 bases, leaving 3 bases not matched to a gene. The CDR3 is made up of 17 amino acids. CDR1 and CDR2 from the germline V gene are SGHRS and YFSETQ. The CDR3 reads CASSLARTSGSTDTQYF. The DNA for the CDR3 is TGCGCCAGCAGCTTGGCCCGGACTAGCGGGAGCACAGATACGCAGTATTTT. Supplemented by reference TRBV5-1 and TRBJ2-3, the full variable domain reads KAGVTQTPRYLIKTRGQQVTLSCSPISGHRSVSWYQQTPGQGLQFLFEYFSETQRNKGNFPGRFSGRQFSNSRSEMNVSTLELGDSALYLCASSLARTSGSTDTQYFGPGTRLTVL.

The sample holds many counts of this clonotype. The chain employs TRBV12-3 or TRBV12-4 and TRBJ2-1; D unclear. This CDR3 is 14 amino acids long. Trimming took 2 bases from V and 9 from J, leaving 14 bases between them. CDR3 region: CASSLKAHGSEQFF. For the CDR3, the DNA is TGTGCCAGCAGTTTAAAAGCCCACGGCAGTGAGCAGTTCTTC.

The sample holds many counts of this clonotype. This chain links TRBV5-1 with TRBJ1-1; possible D gene TRBD1, 5 bases. CDR1 SGHRS and CDR2 YFSETQ come from the germline V gene. This CDR3 is 13 amino acids long. Trimming stripped 6 bases from V and 1 base from J, with 10 bases between. The CDR3 DNA follows: TGCGCCAGCAACCTAGACAGGAACACTGAAGCTTTCTTT. Translation: CASNLDRNTEAFF.

With respect to this clonotype: A read error may be the cause here, since a much bigger clone is one base away. The chain links TRBV7-8 to TRBJ2-4, with 14 nucleotides matching TRBD2. The CDR3 contains 18 residues. Looked up from germline, CDR1 is SGHVS and CDR2 is FQNEAQ. CDR3 DNA: TGTGTCAGCAGCCCAAATAGTGGGACTAGCGGGGGCCGGAACATTCAGTACTTC. Translating it yields CVSSPNSGTSGGRNIQYF.

This clonotype was detected many times. The V gene is TRBV4-1, the J gene TRBJ1-1; the D gene is possibly TRBD1 (6 bases). Trimming took off 0 bases at V and 5 bases at J, with 16 bases between the two ends. Germline CDR1 MGHRA, CDR2 YSYEKL. This CDR3 contains 16 residues. Here the CDR3 DNA reads TGCGCCAGCAGCCAAGAGAGGGGGGGGTTGGGAACTGAAGCTTTCTTT. The encoded protein is CASSQERGGLGTEAFF.

Notes on this clonotype: A read error may explain this, as a much larger clone is one base away. The J gene is TRBJ2-3, the V gene TRBV20-1; D is perhaps TRBD1 or TRBD2 (6 bases each). Per germline, CDR1 DFQATT and CDR2 SNEGSKA (reference sequence). The CDR3 runs 14 residues. Trimming removed 6 bases from V and 4 bases from J, with 17 bases in between. CDR3 DNA sequence: TGCAGTGCAACCCGGGCAGGGGAGGCAGATACGCAGTATTTT. This gives the protein CSATRAGEADTQYF.

The table lists this clonotype with a few counts. The junction departs from germline at one end; a sequencing error may be responsible. For the CDR3, the DNA is TGCGTCAGCAGCCAATCCAATACACCCCTGAAGTTTTTT. Encoded protein: CVSSQSNTPLKFF. The gene calls are TRBV4-1 and TRBJ1-4; D is uncertain. The CDR3 contains 13 residues. Germline lookup yields CDR1 MGHRA and CDR2 YSYEKL.

This clonotype was recorded many times. This sequence joins TRBV18 and TRBJ1-6; D call uncertain. The CDR3 has 14 residues. Per the germline V gene, CDR1 is KGHSH and CDR2 is LQKENI. V lost 3 bases to trimming and J lost 6 bases, with 9 bases between them. DNA of the CDR3: TGTGCCAGCTCACCGGCACGGAGTAATTCACCCCTCCACTTT. Its protein product is CASSPARSNSPLHF.

This clonotype was counted between two and nine times. A clone one base away is much larger, so this may be a read error. The V gene is TRBV6-5, the J gene TRBJ2-7, with TRBD1 matching over 9 bases. V trimming: 5 bases; J trimming: 7 bases; junction bases outside the gene matches: 12. This CDR3 region has 15 residues. Per the germline V gene, CDR1 is MNHEY and CDR2 is SVGAGI. The CDR3 region is CASSTPGQGIGEQYF. CDR3 bases: TGTGCCAGCAGTACCCCGGGACAGGGAATTGGTGAGCAGTACTTC.